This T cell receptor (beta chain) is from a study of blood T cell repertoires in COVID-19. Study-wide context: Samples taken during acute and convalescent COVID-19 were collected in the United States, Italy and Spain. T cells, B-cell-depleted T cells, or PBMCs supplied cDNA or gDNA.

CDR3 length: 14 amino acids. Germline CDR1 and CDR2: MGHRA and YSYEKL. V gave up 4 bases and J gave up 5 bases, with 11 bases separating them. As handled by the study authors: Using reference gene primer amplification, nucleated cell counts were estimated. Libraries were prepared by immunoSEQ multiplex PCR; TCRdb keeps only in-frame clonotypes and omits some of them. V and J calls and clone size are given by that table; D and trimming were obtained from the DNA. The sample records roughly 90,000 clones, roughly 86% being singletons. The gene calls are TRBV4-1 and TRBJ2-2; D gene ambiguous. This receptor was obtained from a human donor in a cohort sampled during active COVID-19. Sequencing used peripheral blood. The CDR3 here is CASSPRPGTGELFF. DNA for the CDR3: TGCGCCAGCAGCCCCAGGCCAGGTACCGGGGAGCTGTTTTTT.